The clone carrying this TCR beta chain has just one count. Its target is unknown. The sample belongs to a study of shared clonotypes between healthy human individuals. Study information: A couple of female and a few male donors aged 18 to 49 were enrolled. Whole-study findings and limits: The sole specimen, blood, was sampled, and tissue repertoires likely differ.

TCRdb's copy holds only in-frame clones and misses some; the assay was immunoSEQ multiplex PCR. Seen here are about half a million clones, 60% to 80% observed once, and the top ten hold more than 10%. The specimen was PBMCs. The TCR originated in a middle-aged woman in good health. Some clones in this sample may be carry-over from other donors' samples.

As DNA, the CDR3 is TGTGCCAGCAGTGAAACGACTAGCGGGAGCACAGATACGCAGTATTTT. Its translation: CASSETTSGSTDTQYF. The gene calls are TRBV6-1 and TRBJ2-3; 10 bases map to TRBD2. Per the germline V gene, CDR1 is MNHNS and CDR2 is SASEGT. The CDR3 has 16 residues. The trim removed 2 bases at V and 0 bases at J, leaving 2 bases unmatched.